One and the same sample provided the 30 T cell receptor beta chains below, sequenced in a study of STAT3 mutations in large granular lymphocyte leukemia. For these TCRs, the target antigens are not known. Sequencing was performed with immunoSEQ multiplex PCR; in TCRdb, only in-frame clones are kept and a portion is missing. The data hold 37,000 or so clones, with roughly 84% observed a single time. Overall study findings and caveats: Every T-cell large granular lymphocyte leukemia patient had at least one immunodominant TCR beta clonotype.

Sequencing was carried out using PBMCs. The receptors shown here come from a human donor with T large granular lymphocyte leukemia. Some clones in this sample may be carry-over from other donors' samples.

This clone was detected once. The chain carries TRBV15 and TRBJ2-7, with a tentative D call TRBD2 (5 bases). Trimming removed 0 bases at V and 5 bases at J, with 14 bases between. There are 15 residues in the CDR3. The germline CDR1 and CDR2 sequences are LNHNV and YYDKDF (reference sequence). This chain's CDR3 is CATSRDPGSVDEQYF. DNA for the CDR3: TGTGCCACCAGCAGAGATCCGGGATCAGTTGACGAGCAGTACTTC.

This chain uses TRBV5-1 with TRBJ1-6, with 9 nucleotides matching TRBD1. After removal of 4 bases from V and 8 bases from J, the junction contained 7 bases not matched to a gene. This CDR3 has 15 amino acids. Germline V gives CDR1 SGHRS, CDR2 YFSETQ. The DNA of the CDR3 is TGCGCCAGCAGCCCACAGGGACAGGGAGATTCACCCCTCCACTTT. It translates to CASSPQGQGDSPLHF. Full variable domain (missing parts from reference TRBV5-1 and TRBJ1-6): KAGVTQTPRYLIKTRGQQVTLSCSPISGHRSVSWYQQTPGQGLQFLFEYFSETQRNKGNFPGRFSGRQFSNSRSEMNVSTLELGDSALYLCASSPQGQGDSPLHFGNGTRLTVT.

This chain links TRBV28 with TRBJ2-7; D gene ambiguous. V dropped 3 bases and J dropped 5 bases, with 11 bases sitting between them. This CDR3 is built from 13 residues. Germline lookup yields CDR1 MDHEN and CDR2 SYDVKM. The CDR3 protein is CASSFTLLHEQYF. The CDR3 DNA is TGTGCCAGCAGTTTCACGCTTCTACACGAGCAGTACTTC.

The chain carries TRBV7-2 and TRBJ2-1; no firm D call. V gave up 5 bases and J gave up 9 bases, with 17 bases separating them. The CDR3 runs to 14 residues. Germline loops: CDR1 SGHTA, CDR2 FQGNSA. The CDR3, as DNA: TGTGCCAGCAGCACTTATTCCGCGGAGAGTGAGCAGTTCTTC. Its protein is CASSTYSAESEQFF.

This chain joins TRBV10-3 and TRBJ2-7; 9 bases line up with TRBD2. This CDR3 is 13 amino acids long. Germline loops: CDR1 ENHRY, CDR2 SYGVKD. Trimming took 7 bases from V and 5 from J; bases not matched to a gene: 6. The CDR3 bases are TGTGCCATCAAGGCTAGCGGGGCCCACGAGCAGTACGTC. It is translated as CAIKASGAHEQYV.

This chain connects TRBV29-1 to TRBJ1-1, with D unclear. This CDR3 comprises 11 residues. Germline assignment: CDR1 SQVTM and CDR2 ANQGSEA. Between the trimmed V and J ends, which lost 5 bases and 1 base, there was a span of 5 bases. In DNA form, the CDR3 reads TGCAGCGTTTCAAGGAACACTGAAGCTTTCTTT. It encodes CSVSRNTEAFF.

CDR3 nucleotides: TGTGCCAGCAGCTTGATAGGAGAGGAGCTGTTTTTT. Translated: CASSLIGEELFF. J is TRBJ2-2 and V is TRBV7-9; no definite D call. Trimming removed 3 bases from V and 10 bases from J, with 9 bases in between. CDR1 and CDR2 (germline): SEHNR, FQNEAQ (reference sequence). CDR3 length: 12 residues.

This clone has a single count. V gene TRBV7-8 combines with J gene TRBJ2-3; D may be TRBD2 (6 bases). V lost 5 bases and J lost 2, with 14 bases in between. In germline, CDR1 is SGHVS, CDR2 FQNEAQ. CDR3 length: 15 amino acids. The CDR3 DNA follows: TGTGCCAGCAGCCCTCGGGAGAGATACACAGATACGCAGTATTTT. Its translation: CASSPRERYTDTQYF.

The chain links TRBV14 to TRBJ1-2; D remains ambiguous. From germline, CDR1 is SGHDN and CDR2 FVKESK. V gave up 4 bases and J gave up 7 bases, with 19 bases separating them. CDR3 size: 15 residues. For the CDR3, the DNA is TGTGCCAGCAGCCGAGCGAATCTGGCCTCCGGTGGCTACACCTTC. It yields the protein CASSRANLASGGYTF.

The chain couples TRBV5-1 to TRBJ2-5; 7 bases map to TRBD1. The CDR3 spans 13 residues. CDR1 and CDR2 (germline): SGHRS, YFSETQ. V shed 6 bases and J 2 bases; nucleotides not matched to a gene: 4. The CDR3: CASTGTDQETQYF. The CDR3 region has the DNA TGCGCCAGCACCGGGACAGATCAAGAGACCCAGTACTTC.

This clone showed up just a few times. The chain's CDR3 is CASSEWGTDEKLFF. In DNA, the CDR3 is TGTGCCAGCAGCGAATGGGGGACGGATGAAAAACTGTTTTTT. This chain uses TRBV2 with TRBJ1-4, with D possibly being TRBD1 (5 bases). This CDR3 is 14 amino acids long. Germline V lookup: CDR1 SNHLY, CDR2 FYNNEI. V gave up 6 bases and J gave up 6 bases, with 14 bases separating them.

This clone has a single count. V usage is TRBV6-6 and J usage is TRBJ2-1; 8 bases align to TRBD1. With V trimmed by 5 bases and J by 7 bases, 4 bases remained unmatched. This CDR3 has 13 amino acids. Germline lookup yields CDR1 MNHNY and CDR2 SVGAGI (reference sequence). The CDR3 nucleotides are TGTGCCAGCAGTAACAGGGGGGCGAATGAGCAGTTCTTC. It is translated as CASSNRGANEQFF.

The gene calls are TRBV6-6 and TRBJ2-4; D is unclear. V lost 0 bases and J lost 1, with 10 bases in between. Per germline, CDR1 MNHNY and CDR2 SVGAGI (reference sequence). The CDR3 consists of 16 residues. The CDR3 reads CASSYSWVEAKNIQYF. Here the CDR3 DNA reads TGTGCCAGCAGTTACTCTTGGGTTGAGGCCAAAAACATTCAGTACTTC.

This chain joins TRBV5-1 and TRBJ2-7; TRBD1 might be the D (6 bases). The germline V gene has CDR1 SGHRS and CDR2 YFSETQ. The CDR3 totals 13 residues. V lost 6 bases to trimming and J lost 4 bases, with 14 bases between them. The CDR3 region is CASTRYTGYEQYV. The CDR3 region has the DNA TGCGCCAGCACCCGTTACACAGGGTACGAGCAGTACGTC.

In this sample, this clone turned up once. This sequence joins TRBV19 and TRBJ1-6; D call uncertain. V lost 3 bases to trimming and J lost 7 bases, with 10 bases between them. CDR3 length equals 14 residues. Per germline, CDR1 LNHDA and CDR2 SQIVND (reference sequence). This CDR3 is CASSMGLFNSPLHF. In DNA form, the CDR3 reads TGTGCCAGTAGTATGGGGTTGTTCAATTCACCCCTCCACTTT.

The chain links TRBV7-9 to TRBJ1-2; 9 nucleotides line up with TRBD1. This CDR3 has 11 amino acids. V lost 5 bases and J lost 13; bases outside the gene matches: 5. The germline gives CDR1 SEHNR, CDR2 FQNEAQ (reference sequence). CDR3 region: CASSPGTGRTF. The CDR3 DNA follows: TGTGCCAGCAGCCCAGGGACAGGGCGCACCTTC.

J is TRBJ2-7 and V is TRBV6-1; TRBD1 matches at 7 bases. The V gene end was trimmed by 2 bases and the J gene end by 2 bases; junction bases not matched to a gene: 6. The CDR3 sequence is 15 residues long. Germline assignment: CDR1 MNHNS and CDR2 SASEGT. The CDR3 DNA is TGTGCCAGCAGTGAAAGACAGGGCGGGCCCTACGAGCAGTACGTC. Translation gives CASSERQGGPYEQYV.

The chain employs TRBV7-9 and TRBJ1-5, with D possibly being TRBD1 (6 bases). The CDR3 sequence is 18 residues long. V was shortened by 0 bases and J by 4 bases, with 19 bases between the two germline ends. Per the germline V gene, CDR1 is SEHNR and CDR2 is FQNEAQ (reference sequence). The CDR3 loop reads CASSLAPTGNGLNQPQHF. The DNA for the CDR3 is TGTGCCAGCAGCTTAGCCCCGACAGGAAACGGGTTAAATCAGCCCCAGCATTTT.

The chain recombines TRBV5-1 with TRBJ2-4; D not resolved. V gave up 0 bases and J gave up 6 bases, with 13 bases separating them. From germline, CDR1 is SGHRS and CDR2 YFSETQ. The CDR3 loop spans 15 amino acids. The CDR3 sequence: CASSLEGGFRNIQYF. CDR3 in DNA: TGCGCCAGCAGCTTGGAAGGCGGATTTAGAAACATTCAGTACTTC. Full variable domain (missing parts from reference TRBV5-1 and TRBJ2-4): KAGVTQTPRYLIKTRGQQVTLSCSPISGHRSVSWYQQTPGQGLQFLFEYFSETQRNKGNFPGRFSGRQFSNSRSEMNVSTLELGDSALYLCASSLEGGFRNIQYFGAGTRLSVL.

The V gene is TRBV5-4, the J gene TRBJ1-1, with D tentatively TRBD1 (5 bases). The CDR3 is 14 residues long. Per germline, CDR1 SGHNT and CDR2 YYREEE (reference sequence). Between the trimmed V and J ends, which lost 3 bases and 1 base, there was a span of 10 bases. This CDR3 reads CASSSLDRNTEAFF. For the CDR3, the DNA is TGTGCCAGCAGCTCCTTAGACAGGAACACTGAAGCTTTCTTT.

The rearrangement uses TRBV7-9 and TRBJ2-3; TRBD2 matches at 11 bases. V lost 5 bases to trimming and J lost 0 bases; unmatched junction nucleotides: 10. Germline V lookup: CDR1 SEHNR, CDR2 FQNEAQ (reference sequence). This CDR3 has 18 residues. CDR3 loop: CASSAPLTSGASTDTQYF. CDR3 in DNA: TGTGCCAGCAGCGCGCCCCTGACTAGCGGGGCGAGCACAGATACGCAGTATTTT.

The chain uses TRBV7-9 and TRBJ2-1; 12 nucleotides line up with TRBD2. The CDR3 runs 18 residues. The trim removed 3 bases at V and 9 bases at J, leaving 15 bases unmatched. The germline gives CDR1 SEHNR, CDR2 FQNEAQ (reference sequence). The CDR3 is CASSLVLGLAGMRVEQFF. The CDR3 DNA is TGTGCCAGCAGCTTGGTCCTTGGACTAGCGGGGATGAGGGTTGAGCAGTTCTTC.

This chain uses TRBV15 with TRBJ2-7; 9 bases match TRBD1. In germline, CDR1 is LNHNV, CDR2 YYDKDF (reference sequence). With 0 bases clipped from V and 3 bases from J, the junction kept 15 bases outside the gene matches. CDR3 length: 19 amino acids. This CDR3 is CATSREAAGTGKKLYEQYF. CDR3 sequence (DNA): TGTGCCACCAGCAGAGAAGCCGCCGGGACAGGGAAAAAGCTCTACGAGCAGTACTTC.

This chain uses TRBV25-1 with TRBJ1-2; TRBD1 agrees at 8 bases. J gave up 4 bases and V 6 bases, and 4 bases lay outside the gene matches. Germline lookup yields CDR1 MGHDK and CDR2 SYGVNS. This CDR3 has 13 residues. The CDR3, as DNA: TGTGCCAGCAGCGCGGGACAGGTCTATGGCTACACCTTC. This translates into CASSAGQVYGYTF.

This clone was detected a few times. The chain employs TRBV7-9 and TRBJ1-6, with TRBD1 as a possible D gene (6 bases). The ends were cut back, 5 bases at V and 7 bases at J, with 12 bases in the middle. The germline gives CDR1 SEHNR, CDR2 FQNEAQ (reference sequence). This CDR3 contains 14 residues. This chain's CDR3 is CASSLMDRNSPLHF. The CDR3 DNA reads as TGTGCCAGCAGCCTAATGGACAGAAATTCACCCCTCCACTTT.

The V gene is TRBV13, the J gene TRBJ1-6; D is uncertain. The CDR3 loop spans 15 amino acids. CDR1 is PRHDT, CDR2 FYEKMQ, per germline (reference sequence). V shed 2 bases and J shed 10 bases, with 15 bases lying between them. CDR3 residues: CASSLMGYAGSPLHF. The CDR3 bases are TGTGCCAGCAGCTTAATGGGCTACGCAGGCTCACCCCTCCACTTT. Full variable domain (outside the CDR3, taken from reference TRBV13 and TRBJ1-6): AAGVIQSPRHLIKEKRETATLKCYPIPRHDTVYWYQQGPGQDPQFLISFYEKMQSDKGSIPDRFSAQQFSDYHSELNMSSLELGDSALYFCASSLMGYAGSPLHFGNGTRLTVT.

This chain connects TRBV7-9 to TRBJ1-6, with D possibly matching TRBD1 (5 bases). Germline loops: CDR1 SEHNR, CDR2 FQNEAQ (reference sequence). V lost 5 bases to trimming and J lost 7 bases, with 15 bases between them. The CDR3 loop spans 15 amino acids. Written as DNA, the CDR3 is TGTGCCAGCAGCCCCGACCGAGGGGAGAATTCACCCCTCCACTTT. This translates into CASSPDRGENSPLHF.

The rearrangement links TRBV7-8 to TRBJ1-1, with 8 bases fitting TRBD1. Germline lookup yields CDR1 SGHVS and CDR2 FQNEAQ. V shed 5 bases and J 5 bases; nucleotides not matched to a gene: 10. The CDR3 runs 15 residues. This CDR3 reads CASSPRDRSRTEAFF. CDR3 in DNA: TGTGCCAGCAGCCCTAGGGACAGGAGTCGGACTGAAGCTTTCTTT. The entire variable domain, with the rest obtained from reference TRBV7-8 and TRBJ1-1, is as follows: GAGVSQSPRYKVAKRGQDVALRCDPISGHVSLFWYQQALGQGPEFLTYFQNEAQLDKSGLPSDRFFAERPEGSVSTLKIQRTQQEDSAVYLCASSPRDRSRTEAFFGQGTRLTVV.

The chain employs TRBV29-1 and TRBJ1-2; maybe TRBD1 (5 bases). The CDR3 has 14 residues. Germline assignment: CDR1 SQVTM and CDR2 ANQGSEA. V was shortened by 6 bases and J by 4 bases, with 18 bases between the two germline ends. The CDR3 bases are TGCAGCGTGCTGGGCAGGGACCTTGGCTATGGCTACACCTTC. Amino acids: CSVLGRDLGYGYTF.

The gene calls are TRBV2 and TRBJ2-3; perhaps TRBD1 as D (5 bases). The germline V gene encodes CDR1 SNHLY and CDR2 FYNNEI. The CDR3 loop spans 13 amino acids. The ends were cut back, 7 bases at V and 5 bases at J, with 13 bases in the middle. The DNA for the CDR3 is TGTGCCAGCAATCAGGGAATGGGAGATACGCAGTATTTT. It encodes CASNQGMGDTQYF.